This T cell receptor (beta chain) appears in the sequencing data of a study of response to subunit inactivated influenza vaccine. A single record per CDR3 protein comes from TCRdb applying MiXCR to the RT-PCR reads. The table shows about 540,000 distinct CDR3 sequences, with 20% to 25% occurring only once. This CDR3 has 13 amino acids. The V end was cut by 6 bases, the J end by 7 bases, with 13 bases between. The germline CDR1 and CDR2 sequences are WSHSY and SAAADI. This clonotype was picked up a small number of times. This same sample was also taken into another study, of T cells expressing NK-cell markers. As that report states: In generating TCR beta cDNA, 5'RACE template switching with UMIs was used. Sorted CD3+CD56+NKG2C+, CD3+CD56+NKG2C- and CD3+CD56-NKG2C+ T cells supplied TCR beta repertoires. HCMV serostatus: seven of eight sequenced donors positive, one negative. Several of the donors also had these clonotypes leading their CD3+CD56-NKG2C+ fraction.

Material: CD4+ T cells sorted from PBMCs, obtained 11 to 12 days after vaccination. The chain employs TRBV10-2 and TRBJ1-5; no reliable D call. The clonotype was recovered from a man between 45 and 60 years old who received an inactivated influenza vaccine. CDR3 nucleotide sequence: TGCGCCAGCAGCGAGACTCACGAGCAGCCCCAGCATTTT. It codes for CASSETHEQPQHF.